Following are 20 T cell receptor beta chains from one sample sequenced in a study of radiation and T cells in renal cell carcinoma. The sample's time point: blood 4 weeks post-SBRT, at nephrectomy. The sample's treatment: 15 Gy SBRT to primary tumor, nephrectomy 4 weeks later. The protocol was immunoSEQ multiplex PCR, while the TCRdb copy is restricted to in-frame clones and leaves out a portion. The table includes about 77,000 clones, roughly 80% detected once. This specimen consisted of blood, obtained from a patient whose treatment included radiotherapy and nephrectomy. The receptors were sampled from an older woman with renal cell carcinoma.

V and J are TRBV7-2 and TRBJ2-2, with 10 nucleotides matching TRBD2. With V trimmed by 5 bases and J by 3 bases, 6 bases remained unmatched. Germline assignment: CDR1 SGHTA and CDR2 FQGNSA. This CDR3 has 16 residues. DNA of the CDR3: TGTGCCAGCAGCCTCTCTAGCGGGGGATACACCGGGGAGCTGTTTTTT. Amino acid sequence: CASSLSSGGYTGELFF. Full variable domain (remainder filled in from reference TRBV7-2 and TRBJ2-2): GAGVSQSPSNKVTEKGKDVELRCDPISGHTALYWYRQSLGQGLEFLIYFQGNSAPDKSGLPSDRFSAERTGGSVSTLTIQRTQQEDSAVYLCASSLSSGGYTGELFFGEGSRLTVL.

The chain uses TRBV19 and TRBJ2-7; no clear D gene. The length of the CDR3 is 14 residues. Germline loops: CDR1 LNHDA, CDR2 SQIVND (reference sequence). V lost 3 bases and J lost 2, with 11 bases in between. For the CDR3, the DNA is TGTGCCAGTAGTATCGCGGTCACACCCTACGAGCAGTACTTC. Translation gives CASSIAVTPYEQYF. Full variable domain (remainder filled in from reference TRBV19 and TRBJ2-7): DGGITQSPKYLFRKEGQNVTLSCEQNLNHDAMYWYRQDPGQGLRLIYYSQIVNDFQKGDIAEGYSVSREKKESFPLTVTSAQKNPTAFYLCASSIAVTPYEQYFGPGTRLTVT.

V usage is TRBV2 and J usage is TRBJ2-1; 13 bases are shared with TRBD2. Germline CDR1 SNHLY, CDR2 FYNNEI. This CDR3 spans 18 amino acids. V gave up 6 bases and J gave up 0 bases; unmatched junction bases: 8. The DNA for the CDR3 is TGTGCCAGCAGCCTGACTAGCGGGGGGTTTAGCTCCTACAATGAGCAGTTCTTC. It specifies CASSLTSGGFSSYNEQFF.

In the case of this clone: Other DNA sequences in the same sample also yield this CDR3. The rearrangement joins TRBV9 to TRBJ2-5; possible D gene TRBD2, 6 bases. Germline-derived CDR1 and CDR2 are SGDLS and YYNGEE. The V end was cut by 0 bases, the J end by 5 bases, with 8 bases between. This CDR3 region has 13 residues. The CDR3 DNA sequence: TGTGCCAGCAGCGTAGATGGAGGGGAGACCCAGTACTTC. Translating it yields CASSVDGGETQYF.

This clone appeared a single time. The chain is built from TRBV4-3 and TRBJ2-5; tentatively, D is TRBD2 (6 bases). The length of the CDR3 is 13 residues. The V and J ends lost 1 base and 3 bases respectively, with 6 bases between them. Germline-derived CDR1 and CDR2 are LGHNA and YSLEER. In DNA form, the CDR3 reads TGCGCCAGCAGCCAAGCTAGCGAAGAGACCCAGTACTTC. It codes for CASSQASEETQYF.

The chain recombines TRBV14 with TRBJ2-2, with TRBD2 identical over 12 bases. The CDR3 contains 16 residues. The J segment lost 6 bases and the V segment lost 4 bases, leaving 6 bases of the junction unmatched. In germline, CDR1 is SGHDN, CDR2 FVKESK. CDR3 bases: TGTGCCAGCAGCCCGACGACTAGCGGGGGCCCCGGGGAGCTGTTTTTT. It is translated as CASSPTTSGGPGELFF.

The V call is TRBV7-8, the J call TRBJ2-7, with 9 bases matching TRBD2. Losses at the gene ends were 4 bases for V and 2 bases for J; bases not matched to a gene: 6. Germline loops: CDR1 SGHVS, CDR2 FQNEAQ. This CDR3 contains 15 residues. DNA of the CDR3: TGTGCCAGCAGCTCAGATAGCGGGAGAGCCTACGAGCAGTACTTC. Translation gives CASSSDSGRAYEQYF. Looking up the rest from reference TRBV7-8 and TRBJ2-7 gives the full variable domain: GAGVSQSPRYKVAKRGQDVALRCDPISGHVSLFWYQQALGQGPEFLTYFQNEAQLDKSGLPSDRFFAERPEGSVSTLKIQRTQQEDSAVYLCASSSDSGRAYEQYFGPGTRLTVT.

The chain is built from TRBV30 and TRBJ2-7; D ambiguous. The V and J ends lost 0 bases and 2 bases respectively, with 8 bases between them. The length of the CDR3 is 13 residues. Germline V CDR1 and CDR2: GTSNPN, SVGIG (reference sequence). The CDR3 loop reads CAWSVGQTYEQYF. CDR3 in DNA: TGTGCCTGGAGTGTAGGGCAGACCTACGAGCAGTACTTC.

The J gene is TRBJ2-2, the V gene TRBV5-1, with 7 bases aligning to TRBD1. CDR1 SGHRS and CDR2 YFSETQ come from the germline V gene. The CDR3 spans 15 residues. The V segment lost 5 bases and the J segment 3 bases; nucleotides outside the gene matches: 7. The CDR3 DNA sequence: TGCGCCAGCAGTTCGGGACAGAGTTACACCGGGGAGCTGTTTTTT. This translates into CASSSGQSYTGELFF.

The table lists this clone with a count of one. The J gene is TRBJ2-2, the V gene TRBV10-3, with D maybe TRBD2 (5 bases). This CDR3 has 14 amino acids. V was cut by 5 bases and J by 5 bases, with 12 bases left in between. Per germline, CDR1 ENHRY and CDR2 SYGVKD. CDR3 region: CAISPGTGTGELFF. Written as DNA, the CDR3 is TGTGCCATCAGTCCGGGCACGGGAACCGGGGAGCTGTTTTTT.

The chain carries TRBV28 and TRBJ1-6; D is perhaps TRBD1 (5 bases). The CDR3 is 15 residues long. CDR1 and CDR2 from the germline V gene are MDHEN and SYDVKM. The V end lost 3 bases, the J end lost 9 bases, and 15 bases lay between the germline ends. CDR3 protein: CASSFTGRARSPLHF. In nucleotides, the CDR3 is TGTGCCAGCAGTTTCACTGGCAGGGCACGTTCACCCCTCCACTTT.

The rearrangement joins TRBV2 to TRBJ1-6; TRBD1 agrees at 9 bases. Germline V lookup: CDR1 SNHLY, CDR2 FYNNEI. The CDR3 consists of 15 residues. V lost 1 base, J lost 6 bases, and 1 base stayed unmatched. CDR3 DNA sequence: TGTGCCAGCAGTGAAGGGACAGGGGCTAATTCACCCCTCCACTTT. This gives the protein CASSEGTGANSPLHF.

This chain uses TRBV18 with TRBJ2-1; the match to TRBD2 covers 12 bases. The germline V gene encodes CDR1 KGHSH and CDR2 LQKENI. With 4 bases clipped from V and 8 bases from J, the junction kept 9 bases outside the gene matches. This CDR3 is built from 16 residues. The CDR3 region is CASSRKTSGRRDEQFF. The CDR3, as DNA: TGTGCCAGCTCACGGAAGACTAGCGGGAGAAGGGATGAGCAGTTCTTC.

Comment on this clone: One end of the junction fails to match germline, which may point to a read error. At the DNA level, this CDR3 is encoded by other sequences in the same sample as well. J is TRBJ1-4 and V is TRBV5-8, with a tentative D call TRBD1 (6 bases). Per the germline V gene, CDR1 is SGHTS and CDR2 is YDEGEE. The CDR3 covers 15 residues. This CDR3 reads CASSPGGRPNEKLFF. The CDR3 DNA is TGTGCCAGCAGCCCCGGGGGGCGGCCTAATGAAAAACTATTTTTT.

The chain combines TRBV5-1 with TRBJ1-4; the D is unclear. V lost 4 bases and J lost 0, with 13 bases in between. Germline V gene data show CDR1 as SGHRS and CDR2 as YFSETQ. The CDR3 sequence is 16 residues long. CDR3 loop: CASSGPTEATNEKLFF. The CDR3 coding sequence is TGCGCCAGCAGCGGACCTACAGAGGCAACTAATGAAAAACTGTTTTTT.

The chain links TRBV11-2 to TRBJ2-7, with 8 bases fitting TRBD1. CDR3 length: 14 amino acids. Germline V gene sequence: CDR1 SGHAT, CDR2 FQNNGV. After removal of 3 bases from V and 1 base from J, the junction contained 2 bases not matched to a gene. The CDR3 sequence: CASSFGQGSYEQYF. The CDR3 region has the DNA TGTGCCAGCAGCTTCGGACAGGGTTCCTACGAGCAGTACTTC.

The chain recombines TRBV19 with TRBJ1-2; the D is unclear. V shed 4 bases and J shed 2 bases, with 14 bases lying between them. Germline CDR1 reads LNHDA; CDR2 reads SQIVND (reference sequence). This CDR3 comprises 15 residues. The CDR3 here is CASSTMARGNYGYTF. The CDR3 nucleotides are TGTGCCAGTAGTACTATGGCGCGGGGAAACTATGGCTACACCTTC.

The CDR3 DNA follows: TGTGCCAGCAGCCCGGGGACAGGAAGCAATCAGCCCCAGCATTTT. It codes for CASSPGTGSNQPQHF. V and J are TRBV28 and TRBJ1-5, with 8 bases identical to TRBD1. The CDR3 runs 15 residues. Germline V gene sequence: CDR1 MDHEN, CDR2 SYDVKM. Unmatched junction bases numbered 5, after V lost 6 bases and J lost 1 base.

The chain employs TRBV5-1 and TRBJ1-3, with a tentative D call TRBD1 (5 bases). This CDR3 contains 16 residues. V was trimmed by 3 bases and J by 0 bases, leaving 13 bases between them. Germline V gene sequence: CDR1 SGHRS, CDR2 YFSETQ. The CDR3 here is CASSSQDGHSGNTIYF. CDR3 DNA sequence: TGCGCCAGCAGCTCCCAAGACGGACACTCTGGAAACACCATATATTTT. The complete variable domain, with remaining parts taken from reference TRBV5-1 and TRBJ1-3, reads KAGVTQTPRYLIKTRGQQVTLSCSPISGHRSVSWYQQTPGQGLQFLFEYFSETQRNKGNFPGRFSGRQFSNSRSEMNVSTLELGDSALYLCASSSQDGHSGNTIYFGEGSWLTVV.

The CDR3 DNA reads TGTGCCAGCAGTTTCCTCGGCCTCTTCGGGGAGACCCAGTACTTC. It codes for CASSFLGLFGETQYF. V is TRBV27 and J is TRBJ2-5; D call uncertain. The germline gives CDR1 MNHEY, CDR2 SMNVEV (reference sequence). V lost 3 bases, J lost 5 bases, and 16 bases lay in between. The CDR3 extends over 15 amino acids.